A single T cell receptor beta chain is shown here with its context. This sample was included in a study of Ad26.COV2.S vaccination and SARS-CoV-2 variants. CDR3 length: 15 residues. Looked up from germline, CDR1 is SGHNT and CDR2 is YENEEA. With V trimmed by 1 base and J by 0 bases, 3 bases remained unmatched. TCRdb keeps only in-frame clones here, not all; method: immunoSEQ multiplex PCR. The data contain about 350,000 clones, approximately 84% of them singletons. As for treatment: roughly 20 received Ad26.COV2.S at low or high dose, single or two shots; roughly five received placebo; per-sample allocation not given. Sampling was performed 63 days after the first vaccine or placebo injection.

The chain carries TRBV11-3 and TRBJ2-7; TRBD1 agrees at 7 bases. Sequenced here: peripheral blood, sampled in a trial of Ad26.COV2.S vaccine versus placebo. This receptor was taken from a person between 18 and 65 years old who received the Ad26.COV2.S COVID-19 vaccine or a placebo. CDR3 DNA sequence: TGTGCCAGCAGCTTAGCTCCAGGGGGCTCCTACGAGCAGTACTTC. Translating gives CASSLAPGGSYEQYF.